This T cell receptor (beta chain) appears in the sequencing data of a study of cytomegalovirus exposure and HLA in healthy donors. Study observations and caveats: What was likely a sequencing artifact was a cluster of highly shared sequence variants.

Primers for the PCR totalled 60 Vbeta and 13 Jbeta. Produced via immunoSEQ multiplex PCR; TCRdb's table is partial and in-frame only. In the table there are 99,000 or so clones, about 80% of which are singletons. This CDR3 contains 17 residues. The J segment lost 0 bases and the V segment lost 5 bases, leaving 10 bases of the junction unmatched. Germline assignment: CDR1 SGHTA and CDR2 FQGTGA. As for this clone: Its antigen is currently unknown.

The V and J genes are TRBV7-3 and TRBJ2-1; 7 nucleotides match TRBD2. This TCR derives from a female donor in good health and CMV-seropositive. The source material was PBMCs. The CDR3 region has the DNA TGTGCCAGCAGCCCGTTCGGGCGGGGGAGCTCCTACAATGAGCAGTTCTTC. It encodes CASSPFGRGSSYNEQFF.